This T cell receptor beta chain was retrieved from a study of cytomegalovirus exposure and HLA in healthy donors. Study summary: There were more than 350 genotyped donors. Of these, 81% fell in the genetic ancestry cluster associated with self-reported Caucasian donors.

The CDR3 length is 16 residues. Germline V gene sequence: CDR1 LNHNV, CDR2 YYDKDF (reference sequence). The germline V and J ends were trimmed by 0 bases and 0 bases, with 9 bases remaining between them. A note on this clone: Its antigen is still unknown.

Findings and limits, study-wide: Through in vitro validation, a few CMV-associated chains were shown to be specific for CMV antigens. Available immune exposure information covered CMV serostatus only.

The PCR ran on 60 Vbeta and 13 Jbeta primers. Clones were sequenced by immunoSEQ multiplex PCR, and TCRdb holds only the in-frame ones, with some missing. The table lists 150,000 or so clones. This TCR was sampled from a man aged 18-30 years in good health and CMV-seronegative. This chain uses TRBV15 with TRBJ1-3; no reliable D call. The sample consisted of PBMCs. The CDR3 region is CATSRDYESSGNTIYF. The CDR3 DNA reads as TGTGCCACCAGCAGAGATTACGAGAGCTCTGGAAACACCATATATTTT.